These T cell receptor beta chains were read from a single sample in a study of vaccination effects on CD4 cells after COVID-19. Repertoires were generated with immunoSEQ multiplex PCR, while TCRdb's copy carries only in-frame clones and drops some. The repertoire holds about 24,000 clones, with around 63% as singletons. The antigens for these receptors are not known. The source was CD4+ T cells from PBMCs cultured with SARS-CoV-2 spike peptides, collected after COVID-19 vaccination. These receptors were taken from a human donor who received a COVID-19 vaccine. Both conserved end residues are part of each CDR3. A D gene is named only where the DNA matches it firmly. Some rows have no size entry. The others give once, few or many, or a class for an expanded clone.

d_call	v_call	clone_size	j_call	cdr3_aa	cdr3_nt
-	TRBV5-4	-	TRBJ2-6	CASSLATGANVLTF	TGTGCCAGCAGCTTGGCCACTGGGGCCAACGTCCTGACTTTC
-	TRBV10-3	-	TRBJ2-6	CAISGQGLISGANVLTF	TGTGCCATCAGTGGGCAGGGCCTGATCTCTGGGGCCAACGTCCTGACTTTC
-	TRBV6-6	-	TRBJ2-5	CASSYSGSRQETQYF	TGTGCCAGCAGTTACTCAGGGTCCCGTCAAGAGACCCAGTACTTC
TRBD2	TRBV13	few	TRBJ2-7	CASRMRTSGRAGSREQYF	TGTGCCAGCAGGATGCGGACTAGCGGGAGGGCCGGATCAAGGGAGCAGTACTTC
-	TRBV27	few	TRBJ2-7	CASSLSELGWDGSYEQYF	TGTGCCAGCAGTTTATCGGAGTTGGGCTGGGACGGTTCCTACGAGCAGTACTTC
TRBD1	TRBV6-1	-	TRBJ1-5	CASSGAGTGGLSNQPQHF	TGTGCCAGCAGTGGTGCCGGGACAGGGGGCTTGAGCAATCAGCCCCAGCATTTT
TRBD2	TRBV5-1	-	TRBJ2-5	CASSLAGTSGSGQETQYF	TGCGCCAGCAGCTTGGCCGGGACTAGCGGGAGCGGGCAAGAGACCCAGTACTTC
-	TRBV18	once	TRBJ2-1	CASSPASDTPGFF	TGTGCCAGCTCACCGGCCTCAGACACCCCGGGGTTCTTC
-	TRBV3-1/TRBV3-2	few	TRBJ2-7	CASSVRETSNEQYF	TGTGCCAGCAGTGTAAGGGAGACTTCAAACGAGCAGTACTTC
TRBD2	TRBV20-1	-	TRBJ2-3	CSASDKSGRGTDTQYF	TGCAGTGCAAGTGATAAAAGCGGGAGGGGCACAGATACGCAGTATTTT
TRBD2	TRBV18	-	TRBJ2-1	CASSPPGGRFLNEQFF	TGTGCCAGCTCACCACCGGGCGGGAGGTTCCTTAATGAGCAGTTCTTC
-	TRBV7-2	few	TRBJ1-5	CASSLESGLRPQHF	TGTGCCAGCAGCTTAGAATCGGGGCTAAGGCCCCAGCATTTT
-	TRBV20-1	-	TRBJ2-7	CSAPRQEEQYF	TGCAGTGCGCCCCGACAGGAAGAGCAGTACTTC
-	TRBV27	-	TRBJ2-7	CASTSGLGQKREQYF	TGTGCCAGCACATCAGGGTTGGGGCAAAAACGCGAGCAGTACTTC
-	TRBV12-3/TRBV12-4	-	TRBJ2-5	CASSGVVETQYF	TGTGCCAGTTCCGGGGTGGTAGAGACCCAGTACTTC
-	TRBV2	few	TRBJ1-1	CANRRTPNTEAFF	TGTGCCAACCGCCGGACACCGAACACTGAAGCTTTCTTT
-	TRBV7-8	-	TRBJ1-2	CASSLVGVDYGYTF	TGTGCCAGCAGCTTAGTCGGGGTTGACTATGGCTACACCTTC
TRBD1	TRBV6-1	few	TRBJ1-1	CASSDRGLTEAFF	TGTGCCAGCAGTGACAGGGGGCTTACTGAAGCTTTCTTT
TRBD2	TRBV10-3	-	TRBJ2-3	CAISPLAEDTQYF	TGTGCCATCAGTCCCCTAGCGGAGGATACGCAGTATTTT
-	TRBV19	-	TRBJ1-1	CASSRVTGGGNTEAFF	TGTGCCAGTAGTAGGGTTACGGGGGGCGGTAACACTGAAGCTTTCTTT
-	TRBV9	once	TRBJ2-2	CASSVVGGGGELFF	TGTGCCAGCAGCGTAGTAGGGGGAGGCGGGGAGCTGTTTTTT
TRBD1	TRBV3-1/TRBV3-2	-	TRBJ2-1	CASINSAGGNEQFF	TGTGCCAGCATTAATTCGGCAGGGGGCAATGAGCAGTTCTTC
-	TRBV27	-	TRBJ2-7	CASSKQGLSYEQYF	TGTGCCAGCAGTAAACAGGGTCTCTCCTACGAGCAGTACTTC
TRBD1	TRBV2	-	TRBJ1-2	CASSRSGTVTNYGYTF	TGTGCCAGCTCCCGCTCCGGGACAGTCACTAACTATGGCTACACCTTC
-	TRBV6-5	-	TRBJ1-2	CASEGGGGFGYTF	TGTGCCAGCGAAGGGGGGGGAGGATTTGGCTACACCTTC
-	TRBV19	-	TRBJ1-5	CASSFRQVGSNQPQHF	TGTGCCAGTAGTTTTAGGCAGGTTGGTAGCAATCAGCCCCAGCATTTT
-	TRBV6-5	once	TRBJ1-3	CASRDPLAGNTIYF	TGTGCCAGCAGGGATCCTTTGGCTGGAAACACCATATATTTT
-	TRBV27	-	TRBJ1-6	CASSSKALHSPLHF	TGTGCCAGCAGCTCTAAGGCCCTACATTCACCCCTCCACTTT
-	TRBV5-5	-	TRBJ1-6	CASSDDSYNSPLHF	TGTGCCAGCAGCGACGACTCCTATAATTCACCCCTCCACTTT
-	TRBV19	few	TRBJ1-6	CASSSFGSPLHF	TGTGCCAGTAGTTCCTTCGGTTCACCCCTCCACTTT
-	TRBV2	-	TRBJ1-1	CASRVEGQTNTEAFF	TGTGCCAGCAGGGTAGAGGGACAAACGAACACTGAAGCTTTCTTT
-	TRBV11-2	-	TRBJ2-5	CASSLEEGRQETQYF	TGTGCCAGCAGCTTAGAAGAGGGCCGACAAGAGACCCAGTACTTC
-	TRBV12-3/TRBV12-4	once	TRBJ1-5	CASSSVNQPQHF	TGTGCCAGCAGTTCAGTTAATCAGCCCCAGCATTTT
-	TRBV19	-	TRBJ2-5	CASSTGETQYF	TGTGCCAGTAGTACCGGGGAGACCCAGTACTTC
-	TRBV27	once	TRBJ2-3	CASSLYAGESTDTQYF	TGTGCCAGCAGTTTATATGCCGGAGAAAGCACAGATACGCAGTATTTT
-	TRBV6-1	-	TRBJ1-2	CASSEAGDGYGYTF	TGTGCCAGCAGTGAAGCGGGGGACGGCTATGGCTACACCTTC
-	TRBV18	-	TRBJ2-3	CASSPPGRGIIADTQYF	TGTGCCAGCTCACCACCGGGCAGGGGAATCATTGCAGATACGCAGTATTTT
-	TRBV18	-	TRBJ1-3	CASSPGTGSGNTIYF	TGTGCCAGCTCACCCGGGACCGGCTCTGGAAACACCATATATTTT
-	TRBV5-1	-	TRBJ1-4	CASSLGSLGNEKLFF	TGCGCCAGCAGCCTGGGCAGCCTAGGTAATGAAAAACTGTTTTTT
TRBD2	TRBV2	-	TRBJ2-1	CASSSAGEAYNEQFF	TGTGCCAGCAGTTCAGCGGGGGAGGCCTACAATGAGCAGTTCTTC
-	TRBV3-1/TRBV3-2	-	TRBJ1-1	CASSQEPTEAFF	TGTGCCAGCAGCCAGGAGCCCACGGAAGCTTTCTTT
-	TRBV19	-	TRBJ1-1	CASRQSLNTEAFF	TGTGCCAGCCGACAGAGCTTGAACACTGAAGCTTTCTTT
-	TRBV19	-	TRBJ1-2	CASRTAYGYTF	TGTGCCAGTAGAACAGCCTATGGCTACACCTTC
TRBD1	TRBV6-6	-	TRBJ1-4	CASRPGQPNEKLFF	TGTGCCAGCAGACCGGGACAGCCTAATGAAAAACTGTTTTTT
-	TRBV10-3	once	TRBJ1-1	CAISELDRMNTEAFF	TGTGCCATCAGTGAGTTGGACCGGATGAACACTGAAGCTTTCTTT
-	TRBV6-4	-	TRBJ1-2	CASSDSLGANYGYTF	TGTGCCAGCAGTGACTCCTTGGGTGCCAACTATGGCTACACCTTC
-	TRBV6-1	-	TRBJ1-5	CASSEWSGTSNQPQHF	TGTGCCAGCAGTGAATGGTCAGGGACGAGCAATCAGCCCCAGCATTTT
TRBD1	TRBV6-6	once	TRBJ1-6	CASSPTYPTGGQNSPLHF	TGTGCCAGCAGTCCCACCTACCCGACAGGGGGCCAGAATTCACCCCTCCACTTT
-	TRBV10-3	-	TRBJ2-1	CAIRVGAENEQFF	TGTGCCATCAGGGTGGGGGCGGAAAATGAGCAGTTCTTC
-	TRBV29-1	-	TRBJ1-1	CSVQGSIHAEAFF	TGCAGCGTCCAGGGGTCCATCCACGCTGAAGCTTTCTTT
-	TRBV18	-	TRBJ2-6	CASSPPIAGSGANVLTF	TGTGCCAGCTCACCACCTATTGCAGGCTCTGGGGCCAACGTCCTGACTTTC
TRBD2	TRBV6-4	few	TRBJ2-1	CASSGTSGRDEQFF	TGTGCCAGCAGTGGGACTAGCGGGAGGGATGAGCAGTTCTTC
-	TRBV5-1	-	TRBJ2-7	CASGGQSTYEQYF	TGCGCCAGCGGGGGGCAGTCAACCTACGAGCAGTACTTC
TRBD1	TRBV6-5	-	TRBJ1-6	CASSYNDRGGSPLHF	TGTGCCAGCAGTTATAACGACAGGGGTGGTTCACCCCTCCACTTT
-	TRBV29-1	-	TRBJ1-1	CSVATTVNTEAFF	TGCAGCGTGGCAACGACAGTGAACACTGAAGCTTTCTTT